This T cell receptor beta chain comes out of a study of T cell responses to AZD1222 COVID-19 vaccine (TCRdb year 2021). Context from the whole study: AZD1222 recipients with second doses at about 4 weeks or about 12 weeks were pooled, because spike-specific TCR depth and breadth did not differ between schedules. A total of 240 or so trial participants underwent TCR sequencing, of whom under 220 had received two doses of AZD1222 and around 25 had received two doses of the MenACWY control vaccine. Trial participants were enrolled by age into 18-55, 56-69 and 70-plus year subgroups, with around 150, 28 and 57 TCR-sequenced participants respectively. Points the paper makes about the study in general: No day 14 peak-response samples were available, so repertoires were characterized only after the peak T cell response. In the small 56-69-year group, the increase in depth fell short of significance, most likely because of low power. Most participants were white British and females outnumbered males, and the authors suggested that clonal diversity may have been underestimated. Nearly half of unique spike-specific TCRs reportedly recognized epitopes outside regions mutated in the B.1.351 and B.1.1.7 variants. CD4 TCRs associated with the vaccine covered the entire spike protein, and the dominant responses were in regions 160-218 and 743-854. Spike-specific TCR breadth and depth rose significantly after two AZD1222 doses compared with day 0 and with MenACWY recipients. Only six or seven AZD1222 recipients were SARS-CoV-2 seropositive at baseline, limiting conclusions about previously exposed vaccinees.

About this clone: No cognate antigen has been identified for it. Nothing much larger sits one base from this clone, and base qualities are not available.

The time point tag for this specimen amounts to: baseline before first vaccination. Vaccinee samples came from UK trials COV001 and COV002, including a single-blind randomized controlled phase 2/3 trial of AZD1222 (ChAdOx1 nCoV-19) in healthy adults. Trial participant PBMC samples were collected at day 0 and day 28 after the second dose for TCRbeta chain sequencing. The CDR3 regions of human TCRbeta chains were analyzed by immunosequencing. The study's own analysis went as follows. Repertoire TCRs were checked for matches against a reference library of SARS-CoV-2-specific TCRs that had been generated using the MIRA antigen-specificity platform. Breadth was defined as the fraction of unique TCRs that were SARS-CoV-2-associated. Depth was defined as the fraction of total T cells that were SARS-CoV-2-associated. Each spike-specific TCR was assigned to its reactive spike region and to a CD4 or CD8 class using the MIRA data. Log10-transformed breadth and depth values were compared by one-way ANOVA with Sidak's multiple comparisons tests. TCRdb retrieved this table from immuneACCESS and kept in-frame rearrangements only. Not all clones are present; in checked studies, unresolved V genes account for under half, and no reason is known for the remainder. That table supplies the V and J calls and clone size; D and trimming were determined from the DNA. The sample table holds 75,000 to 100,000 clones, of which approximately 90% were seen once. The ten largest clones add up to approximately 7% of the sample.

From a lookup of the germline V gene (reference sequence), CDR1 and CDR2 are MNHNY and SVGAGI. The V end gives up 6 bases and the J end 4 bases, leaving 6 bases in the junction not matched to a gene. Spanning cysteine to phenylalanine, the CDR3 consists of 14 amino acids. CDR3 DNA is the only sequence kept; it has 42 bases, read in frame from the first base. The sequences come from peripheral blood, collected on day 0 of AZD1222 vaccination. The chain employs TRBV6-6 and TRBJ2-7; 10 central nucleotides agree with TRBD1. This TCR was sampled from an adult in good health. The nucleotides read TGTGCCAGCAGCGGACAGGGGGTAGGGTACGAGCAGTACTTC. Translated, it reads CASSGQGVGYEQYF.